This T cell receptor beta chain was captured in a study of T cell clonality in common variable immunodeficiency (dated by TCRdb to 2015 to 2017). This clone was observed many times. The target of this receptor is not known. The missing CDR3 end, 3 residues past where the read stops, is filled in from the germline J gene. Summary of the overall study and its limitations: CVID TCRbeta sequences reportedly showed fewer deletions and N-nucleotide insertions and lacked highly modified clones with 13 or more V deletions. According to the authors, figuring out what caused the increased clonality in CVID would require sequencing the repertoires of T cell subpopulations. Fewer TCRbeta clones were shared among CVID subjects than among healthy controls (p < 0.0001). Compared with healthy controls, CVID subjects showed increased TCRbeta clonality (t-test p = 0.018), a feature most characteristic of about a third of subjects. Correlations of repertoire features with clinical complications were constrained by heterogeneity among patients within the CVID cohort. Even though DNA input was equal, the average per sample came to 65,000 to 85,000 unique sequences for controls compared with about 34,000 for CVID samples.

Inclusive of the bounding cysteine and phenylalanine, the CDR3 is 16 residues long. The 39 bases shown cover part of the CDR3, and their frame starts at base 1. Per the germline V gene, MDHEN is the CDR1 and SYDVKM is the CDR2. After removal of 9 bases from V and 4 bases from J, the junction retains 15 bases not matched to a gene. Both CVID patients and healthy controls were predominantly of Caucasian heritage. Heparinized peripheral whole blood samples of about 5 to 9 ml were obtained from each donor. Genomic DNA from adults with common variable immune deficiency (CVID) and from healthy adult controls was used to sequence TCRbeta CDR3 repertoires. The control group comprised about 22 healthy adult volunteers, some 12 female and approximately 10 male, aged roughly 23 to 66 years with a mean age of around 37. Diluted blood was density-centrifuged over Hypaque 1077 or Ficoll-Paque to isolate peripheral blood mononuclear cells. Unsorted mononuclear cells served as the source of genomic DNA, which was extracted either by Qiagen column purification or by a centrifugation-based method.

For sequencing, equivalent amounts of genomic DNA were input from CVID and control samples. For every sample, a 60 bp segment covering the rearranged TCRbeta CDR3 region was amplified and then sequenced. The immunoSEQ assay, a bias-corrected multiplex PCR with high-throughput sequencing, was employed for TCRbeta amplification. Per the source publication's procedure: Each unique nucleotide sequence was treated as a clone and annotated with V, D and J genes, copy number and frequency. Sequences were labeled productive if in frame, and non-productive if out of frame or containing stop codons. As previously described, Shannon's entropy was used to calculate clonality. The predicted amino acid sequences of productive clones were used to derive the mean CDR3 Kyte-Doolittle hydropathy. Using the R hclust function, scaled V gene usage was clustered hierarchically with Manhattan distance and complete linkage. Sharing of clones by CDR3 amino acid sequence was evaluated through resampling of 12 repertoires per group over 100 rounds. The repertoires were searched for about 70 published EBV-specific TCRbeta sequences and about 240 published CMV-specific TCRbeta sequences. Two CVID samples that yielded fewer than 10,000 sequences were excluded from the analysis, so approximately 40 CVID repertoires were retained. This immuneACCESS table, as held by TCRdb, lists in-frame sequences with V and J called but not all clones. Of the missing ones, under half trace to an unresolved V gene in checked studies; the others have no known cause. The V and J calls and clone size are taken from that table; D and trimming were inferred from the DNA. This sample has roughly 51,000 clones in the table, none counted a single time. In total, the top ten clones hold around 5.4% of the sample.

This receptor was obtained from a person between 18 and 75 years old in good health. Sequenced sample: peripheral blood mononuclear cells. The V and J genes are TRBV28 and TRBJ1-2, with TRBD1 matching 9 junction bases. CDR3 DNA (partial): TGTGCCAGTGCCCCGGGACAGGGTTTTATGCTCTATGGC. This gives the protein CASAPGQGFMLYG. The full-length CDR3 reads as CASAPGQGFMLYGYTF.